This is a list of T cell receptor beta chains from one sample in a study of T cell changes during pregnancy in multiple sclerosis. TCRdb's table, derived via immunoSEQ multiplex PCR, lists solely in-frame clones and lacks some. This sample has under 85,000 clones, with roughly 90% found just once. This material consisted of peripheral blood, taken after pregnancy. The receptors derive from a female donor in good health, enrolled as a control in a pregnancy study. Both conserved end residues are part of each CDR3. Each record gives: CDR3 length, D gene, J gene, clone size, V gene, CDR3 protein, CDR3 DNA. D genes are given only for firm matches. Not all rows give a size; the values are once, few, many and, for expanded clones, a class.

14,.,TRBJ2-7,.,TRBV12-5,CASGVPGLPYEQYF,TGTGCTAGTGGGGTTCCGGGACTTCCCTACGAGCAGTACTTC
15,TRBD1,TRBJ1-2,.,TRBV6-6,CASNALQGLLEGYTF,TGTGCCAGCAATGCATTACAGGGGCTGCTCGAAGGCTACACCTTC
16,.,TRBJ2-5,.,TRBV2,CASSEQPRGTQETQYF,TGTGCCAGCAGTGAACAACCGCGCGGGACCCAAGAGACCCAGTACTTC
16,TRBD1,TRBJ2-7,.,TRBV19,CASSPGQGVALGEQYF,TGTGCCAGTAGCCCGGGACAGGGGGTAGCGTTAGGCGAGCAGTACTTC
12,.,TRBJ1-1,few,TRBV30,CAWSVRDIQAFF,TGTGCCTGGAGTGTAAGGGACATTCAAGCTTTCTTT
13,.,TRBJ1-5,.,TRBV30,CAWGHNSNQPQHF,TGTGCCTGGGGACATAATAGCAATCAGCCCCAGCATTTT
16,.,TRBJ1-2,.,TRBV27,CASSLDLTTVRDGYTF,TGTGCCAGCAGTCTTGACTTAACGACAGTAAGAGATGGCTACACCTTC
12,TRBD1,TRBJ2-7,.,TRBV6-1,CASSPGGYEQYF,TGTGCCAGCAGCCCAGGGGGCTACGAGCAGTACTTC
15,.,TRBJ2-1,.,TRBV6-5,CASSYTRGSYNEQFF,TGTGCCAGCAGTTACACCAGGGGCTCGTACAATGAGCAGTTCTTC
15,TRBD1,TRBJ1-1,.,TRBV5-1,CASSLGDRLNTEAFF,TGCGCCAGCAGCTTGGGGGACAGACTGAACACTGAAGCTTTCTTT
15,TRBD2,TRBJ2-7,once,TRBV5-1,CASSLMGGSSYEQYF,TGCGCCAGCAGCTTGATGGGCGGGAGCTCCTACGAGCAGTACTTC
16,TRBD2,TRBJ2-1,.,TRBV5-1,CASSLGLAGGSNEQFF,TGCGCCAGCAGCTTGGGACTAGCGGGAGGGAGCAATGAGCAGTTCTTC
16,TRBD1,TRBJ2-7,.,TRBV19,CASSTRQGVLSYEQYF,TGTGCCAGTAGTACCCGACAGGGGGTATTATCCTACGAGCAGTACTTC
13,.,TRBJ1-2,.,TRBV6-5,CASRPTGPHGYTF,TGTGCCAGCAGACCGACAGGCCCCCATGGCTACACCTTC
15,.,TRBJ1-6,.,TRBV15,CATSRGTAGESPLHF,TGTGCCACCAGCAGAGGAACGGCAGGGGAGTCACCCCTCCACTTT
14,TRBD2,TRBJ2-1,.,TRBV6-6,CASSRTSGGLEQFF,TGTGCCAGCAGTCGGACTAGCGGGGGTCTTGAGCAGTTCTTC
15,.,TRBJ1-1,.,TRBV5-4,CASSDGSIVNTEAFF,TGTGCCAGCAGCGATGGTTCCATAGTAAATACTGAAGCTTTCTTT
16,TRBD1,TRBJ2-7,.,TRBV9,CASSPSGQSLYYEQYF,TGTGCCAGCAGCCCTTCGGGACAGAGCCTTTACTACGAGCAGTACTTC
14,.,TRBJ2-5,.,TRBV27,CASSAEGGQETQYF,TGTGCCAGCAGTGCGGAGGGGGGGCAAGAGACCCAGTACTTC
15,.,TRBJ1-4,.,TRBV6-1,CASSRAGKLNEKLFF,TGTGCCAGCAGCCGGGCAGGGAAACTTAATGAAAAACTGTTTTTT
13,.,TRBJ1-2,.,TRBV27,CASGFTGIPGYTF,TGTGCCAGCGGCTTTACAGGGATCCCTGGCTACACCTTC
14,.,TRBJ1-2,.,TRBV14,CASRPSGGHYGYTF,TGTGCCAGCAGGCCTAGCGGGGGGCACTATGGCTACACCTTC
15,.,TRBJ2-3,.,TRBV10-3,CAIRHSGANTDTQYF,TGTGCCATCAGGCACAGCGGAGCAAACACAGATACGCAGTATTTT
14,TRBD2,TRBJ2-2,.,TRBV10-2,CASSVAGLPGELFF,TGCGCCAGCAGCGTAGCGGGACTCCCCGGGGAGCTGTTTTTT
15,.,TRBJ2-3,.,TRBV11-2,CASSLVGETTDTQYF,TGTGCCAGCAGCTTGGTCGGGGAAACTACAGATACGCAGTATTTT
16,TRBD1,TRBJ2-3,.,TRBV29-1,CSIAGTGAFETDTQYF,TGCAGCATCGCCGGGACAGGGGCGTTTGAAACAGATACGCAGTATTTT
13,.,TRBJ2-3,.,TRBV15,CATSRDEADTQYF,TGTGCCACCAGCAGAGATGAGGCAGATACGCAGTATTTT
13,.,TRBJ2-7,.,TRBV2,CASSGDSADEQYF,TGTGCCAGCAGTGGGGACTCAGCCGACGAGCAGTACTTC
16,.,TRBJ2-1,.,TRBV7-9,CASSLLAFSSYNEQFF,TGTGCCAGCAGCTTGCTAGCGTTTAGCTCCTACAATGAGCAGTTCTTC